The sequence of this TCR beta chain was determined in a study of shared clonotypes between healthy human individuals (TCRdb year 2020). With respect to the entire study: The cohort comprised a couple of women and a few men aged 18 to 49 years. For each donor, CD4 naive and CD4 memory were each run on three plates, CD8 naive on two plates, and CD8 memory on one plate. The study deeply sequenced blood TCR repertoires of several healthy adults to estimate repertoire size and the extent of clonotype sharing between individuals. To increase sequencing depth and limit assay-specific biases, TCR repertoire library preparation and sequencing were carried out by different laboratories using diverse techniques. Per donor, leukapheresis produced somewhere between about 0.94 and 9 billion PBMCs. Study-level results and caveats: Across a handful of donors, approximately 4.6% of naive CD4, more than 3% of naive CD8, under 2.5% of memory CD4, and approximately 0.42% of memory CD8 clonotypes were shared. Higher generation probabilities were observed for clonotypes shared by all four sorted-subset donors than for non-shared clonotypes. Sampling was restricted to blood, and TCR repertoires in tissue are likely to differ from TCR repertoires in blood. Pairwise subsampling led to the expectation that sequencing depth would affect the degree of clonotype sharing among donors. The genetic and exposure-history diversity represented was limited by the small number of donors. Incomplete sequencing was indicated by rarefaction of sorted-subset datasets, despite the large sequencing depth. Estimated clonotype richness was generally larger for naive than for memory subsets.

The CDR3 contains 16 residues, cysteine and phenylalanine counted. Just the 48-base CDR3 DNA is kept, in frame starting at base 1. The germline V gene sets CDR1 to SGHRS and CDR2 to YFSETQ. Clipping removes 5 bases from V and 1 base from J, with 10 as the unmatched junction base count. The donors were healthy, HIV-negative adults with no recently reported acute infections or vaccinations. Only Caucasian adults living in Nashville, Tennessee, USA were represented among the donors. CD4+ T cells were enriched by magnetic negative selection, after which naive cells were positively selected on CD45RA and the negative fraction was taken as the memory subset. Blood was obtained by leukapheresis, after which PBMCs were separated by Ficoll-Histopaque density gradient centrifugation and cryopreserved in liquid nitrogen vapor phase. Analytical flow cytometry was used to check the purity and quantity of every magnetically sorted T cell population. Each sorted fraction had its genomic DNA isolated and then quantified by UV absorbance on a Nanodrop 2000c.

TCR CDR3 regions were amplified from genomic DNA by multiplex PCR using the deep immunoSEQ assay. Genomic DNA extracted from each cell subset was distributed evenly over all wells of several immunoSEQ 96-well plates, and each plate served as one replicate. For sorted subsets, roughly 0.2 ug genomic DNA, equal to tens of thousands of T cell genomes, was loaded into each replicate PCR. The purified libraries were quantified using a Qubit 3.0 fluorometer, sized with a Bioanalyzer 2100, and then quantified again using the KAPA Library Quantification kit. Every immunoSEQ 96-well plate was sequenced on a dedicated single-read 150-cycle Illumina NextSeq 550 flow cell. The paper's processing steps were these. The immunoSEQ output contained only junctional sequences without quality scores, so filtering could not match that applied to full-length reads. To assign V/J genes and CDR3, sequences were annotated against IMGT germline references using PyIR, a Python wrapper for IgBLAST v1.9. Reads with weak V/J assignments (E-value above 1e-6), missing CDR3, stop codons, out-of-frame junctions, or ambiguous translated residues were removed. V3J clonotypes were defined as sequences sharing the same inferred V gene, J gene, and CDR3 amino acid sequence. Percentage overlap between repertoires was calculated by dividing the number of shared unique clonotypes by the size of the smaller repertoire. RTK rarefaction, the Chao1 estimator, and Recon v2.1 estimates of unobserved clonotypes were used to assess repertoire richness. OLGA was used to compute generation probabilities for all TCRbeta clonotypes that the gDNA method yielded from a handful of donors. TCRdb stores this immuneACCESS table with in-frame sequences only. Part of the clones is absent; in the studies checked, under half of the shortfall reflects unresolved V genes, and no reason is known for the rest. The V and J calls and clone size were taken over from that table, and D and trimming were inferred from the DNA. The sample table shows millions of clones, and around 95% are seen once. The ten largest clonotypes hold 0.1% to 0.15% of the sample.

Note on this clone: Its antigen is still unknown. No clone much larger than this one lies a single base away; base qualities are absent.

What was sequenced was naive CD4+ T cells sorted from blood. The intended sense of this specimen's cell subset or site label: CD45RA+ positively selected. The clonotype comes from a man aged 18 to 30 in good health. The rearranged chain carries TRBV5-1 and TRBJ2-7, with 9 bases aligning to TRBD2. The CDR3 reads CASSSTSGYSSYEQYF. The bases read TGCGCCAGCAGTTCGACTAGCGGATACTCTTCCTACGAGCAGTACTTC.